One T cell receptor (beta chain) is described in this entry. The entry originates in a study of control samples from healthy donors and cancer patients. The J segment lost 8 bases and the V segment lost 4 bases, leaving 8 bases of the junction unmatched. Germline CDR1 is MNHEY and CDR2 is SMNVEV (reference sequence). This CDR3 is built from 15 residues. Measured with immunoSEQ multiplex PCR; TCRdb has only the in-frame clones, and not every one. The sample includes 80,000 to 100,000 clones, roughly 92% seen only once; the top ten take under 4%. V gene TRBV27 combines with J gene TRBJ2-1, with 10 bases fitting TRBD2. The sequence derives from a human donor in good health. The donor label of this sample is uncertain. Sequenced input: blood. In nucleotides, the CDR3 is TGTGCCAGCAGTTCTCCTAGCGGGGGTTATCATGAGCAGTTCTTC. Residues: CASSSPSGGYHEQFF.